This T cell receptor beta chain was identified during a study of blood T cells in healthy people across ages. Study-wide results and limits: When set beside aged donors, long-lived donors presented more naive CD4+ cells and higher diversity.

Note on this clonotype: What it binds is not known.

The sample, roughly 9.5 milliliters of peripheral blood, was drawn from each donor. V lost 1 base and J 8 bases, leaving 12 bases between the germline ends. Germline values: CDR1 SGHKS, CDR2 YYEKEE (reference sequence). CDR3 length: 13 amino acids. A sample-barcoded 5' primer and a J-beta primer mix were used in a second PCR of about 7 to 11 cycles. MiXCR, applied by TCRdb to the 5' RACE reads, yields one record per CDR3 protein. The sample holds about 1.7 million distinct CDR3 sequences, roughly 27% seen once. Sequenced: blood. This sequence joins TRBV5-5 and TRBJ1-2; D perhaps matches TRBD1 (6 bases). The sequence derives from a woman aged 25-40 years in good health. The CDR3 sequence is CASSLRPGEGYTF. In DNA form, the CDR3 reads TGTGCCAGCAGCTTGCGTCCAGGGGAAGGCTACACCTTC.